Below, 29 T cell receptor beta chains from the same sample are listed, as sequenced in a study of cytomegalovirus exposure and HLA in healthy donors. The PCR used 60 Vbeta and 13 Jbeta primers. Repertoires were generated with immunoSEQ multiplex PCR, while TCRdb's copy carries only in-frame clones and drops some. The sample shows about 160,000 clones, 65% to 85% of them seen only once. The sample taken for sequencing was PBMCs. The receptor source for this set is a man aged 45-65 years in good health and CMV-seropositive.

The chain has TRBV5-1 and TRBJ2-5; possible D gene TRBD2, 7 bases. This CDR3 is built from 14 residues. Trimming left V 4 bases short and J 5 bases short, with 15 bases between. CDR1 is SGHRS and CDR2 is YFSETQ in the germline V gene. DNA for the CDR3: TGCGCCAGCAGCCAAGGGGGGGGTGTGGAGACCCAGTACTTC. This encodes CASSQGGGVETQYF.

CDR3 sequence: CASSLRGDGGQETQYF. The CDR3 DNA reads TGTGCCAGCAGCTTGCGCGGGGACGGGGGACAAGAGACCCAGTACTTC. The V and J genes are TRBV5-5 and TRBJ2-5, with D possibly TRBD2 on 6 matching bases. Germline CDR1 is SGHKS and CDR2 is YYEKEE (reference sequence). This CDR3 region has 16 residues. V was clipped by 1 base and J by 2 bases, with 15 bases between them.

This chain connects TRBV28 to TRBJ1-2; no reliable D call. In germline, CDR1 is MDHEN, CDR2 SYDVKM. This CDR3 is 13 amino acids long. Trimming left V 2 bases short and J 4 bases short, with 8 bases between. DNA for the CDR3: TGTGCCAGCAGTTTAGTGAGTAGCTATGGCTACACCTTC. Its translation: CASSLVSSYGYTF.

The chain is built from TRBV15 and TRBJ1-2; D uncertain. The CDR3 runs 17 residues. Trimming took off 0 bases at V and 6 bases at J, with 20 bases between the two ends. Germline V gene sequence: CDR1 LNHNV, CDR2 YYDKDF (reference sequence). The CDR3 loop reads CATSRDSRGSFVHGYTF. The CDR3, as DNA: TGTGCCACCAGCAGAGATTCGAGAGGTAGTTTTGTGCATGGCTACACCTTC.

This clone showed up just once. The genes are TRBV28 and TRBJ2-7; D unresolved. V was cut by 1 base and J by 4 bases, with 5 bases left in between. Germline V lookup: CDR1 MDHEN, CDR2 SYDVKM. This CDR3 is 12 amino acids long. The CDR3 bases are TGTGCCAGCAGTTTATCCTTATACGAGCAGTACTTC. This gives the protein CASSLSLYEQYF.

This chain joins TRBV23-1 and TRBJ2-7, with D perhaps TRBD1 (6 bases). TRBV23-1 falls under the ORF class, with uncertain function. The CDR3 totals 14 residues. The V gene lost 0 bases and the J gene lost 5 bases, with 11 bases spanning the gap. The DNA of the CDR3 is TGCGCCAGCAGTCAATCGAGGCAGGGGAACGAGCAGTACTTC. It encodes CASSQSRQGNEQYF.

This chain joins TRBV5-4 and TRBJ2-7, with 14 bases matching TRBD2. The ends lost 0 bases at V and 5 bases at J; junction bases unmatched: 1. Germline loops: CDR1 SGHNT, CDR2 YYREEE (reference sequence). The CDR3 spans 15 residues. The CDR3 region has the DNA TGTGCCAGCAGCTTGGGACTAGCGGGAGGGAACGAGCAGTACTTC. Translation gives CASSLGLAGGNEQYF.

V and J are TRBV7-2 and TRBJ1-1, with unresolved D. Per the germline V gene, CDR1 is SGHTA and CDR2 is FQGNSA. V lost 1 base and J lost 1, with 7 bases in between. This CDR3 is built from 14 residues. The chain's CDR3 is CASSLVMANTEAFF. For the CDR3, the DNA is TGTGCCAGCAGCTTAGTGATGGCGAACACTGAAGCTTTCTTT.

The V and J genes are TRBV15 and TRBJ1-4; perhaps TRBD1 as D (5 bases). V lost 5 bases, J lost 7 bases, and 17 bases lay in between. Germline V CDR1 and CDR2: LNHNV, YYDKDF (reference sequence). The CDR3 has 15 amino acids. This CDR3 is CATSPQEGLGEKLFF. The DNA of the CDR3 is TGTGCCACCAGCCCTCAGGAGGGGCTCGGTGAAAAACTGTTTTTT. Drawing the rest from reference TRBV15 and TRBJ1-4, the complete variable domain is DAMVIQNPRYQVTQFGKPVTLSCSQTLNHNVMYWYQQKSSQAPKLLFHYYDKDFNNEADTPDNFQSRRPNTSFCFLDIRSPGLGDTAMYLCATSPQEGLGEKLFFGSGTQLSVL.

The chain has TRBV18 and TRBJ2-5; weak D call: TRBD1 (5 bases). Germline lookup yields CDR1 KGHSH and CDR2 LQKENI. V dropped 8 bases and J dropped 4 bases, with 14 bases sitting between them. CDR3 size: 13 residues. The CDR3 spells CASVTTERETQYF. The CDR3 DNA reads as TGTGCCAGCGTCACGACAGAAAGAGAGACCCAGTACTTC.

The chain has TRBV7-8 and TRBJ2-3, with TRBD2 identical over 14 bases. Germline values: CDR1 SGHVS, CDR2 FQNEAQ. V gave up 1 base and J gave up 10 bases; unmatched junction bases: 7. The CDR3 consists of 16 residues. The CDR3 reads CASSLGGLAGGPAQYF. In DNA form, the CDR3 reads TGTGCCAGCAGCTTAGGCGGACTAGCGGGAGGACCGGCGCAGTATTTT.

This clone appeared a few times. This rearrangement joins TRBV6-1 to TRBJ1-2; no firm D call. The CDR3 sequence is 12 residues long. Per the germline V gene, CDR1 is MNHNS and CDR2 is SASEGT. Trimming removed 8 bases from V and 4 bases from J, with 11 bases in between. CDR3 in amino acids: CASRDSGYGYTF. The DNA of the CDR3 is TGTGCCAGCCGGGATTCAGGCTATGGCTACACCTTC.

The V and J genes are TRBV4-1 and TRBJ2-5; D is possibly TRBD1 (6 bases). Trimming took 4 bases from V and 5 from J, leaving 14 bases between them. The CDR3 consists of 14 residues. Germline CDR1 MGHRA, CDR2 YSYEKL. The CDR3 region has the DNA TGCGCCAGCAGCCGCCTCAGGCAGGGGGAGACCCAGTACTTC. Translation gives CASSRLRQGETQYF.

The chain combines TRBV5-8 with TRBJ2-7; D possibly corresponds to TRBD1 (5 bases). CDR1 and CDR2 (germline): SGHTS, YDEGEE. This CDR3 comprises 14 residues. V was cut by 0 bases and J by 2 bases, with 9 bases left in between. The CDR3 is CASSLVGAAYEQYF. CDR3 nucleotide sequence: TGTGCCAGCAGCTTGGTAGGGGCTGCCTACGAGCAGTACTTC.

DNA of the CDR3: TGCAGCGGGGGGGGCTTGGCGGAGACCCAGTACTTC. Its translation is CSGGGLAETQYF. This chain uses TRBV29-1 with TRBJ2-5; D is possibly TRBD2 (7 bases). The length of the CDR3 is 12 residues. CDR1 SQVTM and CDR2 ANQGSEA come from the germline V gene. V lost 7 bases and J lost 5, with 14 bases in between.

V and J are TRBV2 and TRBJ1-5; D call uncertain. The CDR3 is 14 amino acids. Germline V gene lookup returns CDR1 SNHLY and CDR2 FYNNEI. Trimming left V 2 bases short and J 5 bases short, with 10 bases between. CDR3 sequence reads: CASSETRRDQPQHF. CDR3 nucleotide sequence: TGTGCCAGCAGTGAAACGAGGCGGGATCAGCCCCAGCATTTT. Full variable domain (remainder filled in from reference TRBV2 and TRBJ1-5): EPEVTQTPSHQVTQMGQEVILRCVPISNHLYFYWYRQILGQKVEFLVSFYNNEISEKSEIFDDQFSVERPDGSNFTLKIRSTKLEDSAMYFCASSETRRDQPQHFGDGTRLSIL.

The CDR3 sequence is CASGSGRRTDTQYF. The CDR3 region has the DNA TGTGCCAGCGGCAGCGGGAGAAGGACAGATACGCAGTATTTT. J is TRBJ2-3 and V is TRBV27, with 8 bases lining up with TRBD2. V dropped 8 bases and J dropped 3; count of bases not matched to a gene: 7. Germline V gene data show CDR1 as MNHEY and CDR2 as SMNVEV (reference sequence). The CDR3 consists of 14 residues.

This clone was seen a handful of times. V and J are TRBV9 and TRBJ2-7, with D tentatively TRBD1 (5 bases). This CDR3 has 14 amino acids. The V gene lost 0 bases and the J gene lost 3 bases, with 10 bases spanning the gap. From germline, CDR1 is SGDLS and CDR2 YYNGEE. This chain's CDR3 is CASSVGRQRYEQYF. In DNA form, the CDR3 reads TGTGCCAGCAGCGTAGGTAGACAGCGCTACGAGCAGTACTTC.

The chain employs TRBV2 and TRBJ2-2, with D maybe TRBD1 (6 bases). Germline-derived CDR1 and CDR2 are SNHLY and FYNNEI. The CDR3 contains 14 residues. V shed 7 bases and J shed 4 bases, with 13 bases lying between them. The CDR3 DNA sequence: TGTGCCAGCATCCAGGGGATGGGCACCGGGGAGCTGTTTTTT. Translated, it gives CASIQGMGTGELFF.

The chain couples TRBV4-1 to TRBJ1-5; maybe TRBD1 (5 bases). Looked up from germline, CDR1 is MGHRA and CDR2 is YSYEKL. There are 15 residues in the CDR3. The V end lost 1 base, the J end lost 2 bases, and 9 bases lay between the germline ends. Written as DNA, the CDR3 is TGCGCCAGCAGCCAAGGCTGGGGCGGCAATCAGCCCCAGCATTTT. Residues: CASSQGWGGNQPQHF.

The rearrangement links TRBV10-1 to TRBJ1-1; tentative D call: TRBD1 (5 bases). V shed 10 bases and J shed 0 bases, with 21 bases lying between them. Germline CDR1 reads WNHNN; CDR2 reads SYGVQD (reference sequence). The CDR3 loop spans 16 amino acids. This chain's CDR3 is CATGGNLTVMNTEAFF. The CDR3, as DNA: TGCGCCACCGGGGGAAACTTGACGGTGATGAACACTGAAGCTTTCTTT.

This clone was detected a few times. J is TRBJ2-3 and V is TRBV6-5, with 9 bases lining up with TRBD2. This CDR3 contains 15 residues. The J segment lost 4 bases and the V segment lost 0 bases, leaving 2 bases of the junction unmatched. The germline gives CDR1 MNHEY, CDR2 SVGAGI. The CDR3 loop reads CASSYSIAGADTQYF. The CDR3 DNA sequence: TGTGCCAGCAGTTACTCGATAGCGGGGGCAGATACGCAGTATTTT.

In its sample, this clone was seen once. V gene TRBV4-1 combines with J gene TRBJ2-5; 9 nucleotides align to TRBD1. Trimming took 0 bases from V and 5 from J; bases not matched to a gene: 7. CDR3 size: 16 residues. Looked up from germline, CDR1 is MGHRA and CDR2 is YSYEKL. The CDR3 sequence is CASSQDRTGGWETQYF. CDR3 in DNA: TGCGCCAGCAGCCAAGATCGCACAGGGGGCTGGGAGACCCAGTACTTC.

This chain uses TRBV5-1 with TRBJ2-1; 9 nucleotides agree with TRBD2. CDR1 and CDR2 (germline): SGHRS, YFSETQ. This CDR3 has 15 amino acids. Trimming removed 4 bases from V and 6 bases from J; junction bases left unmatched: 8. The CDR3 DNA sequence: TGCGCCAGCAGCGGGGGCGGGGGGGGGCTCAATGAGCAGTTCTTC. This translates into CASSGGGGGLNEQFF.

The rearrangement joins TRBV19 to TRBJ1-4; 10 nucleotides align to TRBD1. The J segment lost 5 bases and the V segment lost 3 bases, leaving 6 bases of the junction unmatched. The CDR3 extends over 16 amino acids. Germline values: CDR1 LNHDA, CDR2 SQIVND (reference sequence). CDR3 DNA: TGTGCCAGTAGTATCCTCGGGACAGGGGCGAATGAAAAACTGTTTTTT. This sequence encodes CASSILGTGANEKLFF. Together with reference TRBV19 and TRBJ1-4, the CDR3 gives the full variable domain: DGGITQSPKYLFRKEGQNVTLSCEQNLNHDAMYWYRQDPGQGLRLIYYSQIVNDFQKGDIAEGYSVSREKKESFPLTVTSAQKNPTAFYLCASSILGTGANEKLFFGSGTQLSVL.

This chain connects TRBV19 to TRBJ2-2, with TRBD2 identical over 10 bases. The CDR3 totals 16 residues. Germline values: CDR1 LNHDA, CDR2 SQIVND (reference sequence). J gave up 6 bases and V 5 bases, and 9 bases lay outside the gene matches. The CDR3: CASSLPSGGAPGELFF. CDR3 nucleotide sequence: TGTGCCAGTAGTCTCCCCAGCGGGGGGGCCCCCGGGGAGCTGTTTTTT. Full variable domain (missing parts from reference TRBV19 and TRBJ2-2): DGGITQSPKYLFRKEGQNVTLSCEQNLNHDAMYWYRQDPGQGLRLIYYSQIVNDFQKGDIAEGYSVSREKKESFPLTVTSAQKNPTAFYLCASSLPSGGAPGELFFGEGSRLTVL.

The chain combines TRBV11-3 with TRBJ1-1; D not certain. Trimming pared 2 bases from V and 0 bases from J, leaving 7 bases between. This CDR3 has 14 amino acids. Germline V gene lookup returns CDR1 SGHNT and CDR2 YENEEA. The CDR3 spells CASSLSGLNTEAFF. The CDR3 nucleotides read TGTGCCAGCAGCTTAAGTGGGCTGAACACTGAAGCTTTCTTT.

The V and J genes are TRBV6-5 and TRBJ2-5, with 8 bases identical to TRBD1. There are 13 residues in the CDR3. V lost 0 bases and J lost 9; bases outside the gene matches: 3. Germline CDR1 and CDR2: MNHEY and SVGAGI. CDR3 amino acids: CASSYSAGQAQYF. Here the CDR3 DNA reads TGTGCCAGCAGTTACTCGGCGGGACAGGCCCAGTACTTC.

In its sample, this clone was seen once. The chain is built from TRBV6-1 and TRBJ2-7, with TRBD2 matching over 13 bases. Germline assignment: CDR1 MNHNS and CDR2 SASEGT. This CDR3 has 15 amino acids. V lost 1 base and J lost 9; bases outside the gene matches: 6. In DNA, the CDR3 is TGTGCCAGCAGTGAAGAAGCGGGACTAGCGGGACCGCAGTACTTC. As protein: CASSEEAGLAGPQYF.